Presented here are 21 T cell receptor beta chains from one specimen sequenced in a study of spatial heterogeneity in lung cancer. Time point of the sample: blood at routine non-recurrence follow-up after resection. TCRdb independently ran MiXCR on the 5' RACE reads; one entry per CDR3 protein. The table records around 98,000 distinct CDR3 sequences, around 19% of them present only once. This sample comprised PBMCs, obtained at follow-up. Receptors originate from a male donor with early-stage non-small cell lung cancer.

This clonotype showed up just a few times. The V call is TRBV7-8, the J call TRBJ1-1; no definite D call. V was trimmed by 5 bases and J by 0 bases, leaving 10 bases between them. This CDR3 contains 14 residues. Germline values: CDR1 SGHVS, CDR2 FQNEAQ. In DNA, the CDR3 is TGTGCCAGCAGCCAGCAGACTGTGAACACTGAAGCTTTCTTT. This translates into CASSQQTVNTEAFF.

This clonotype was seen a few times. The chain recombines TRBV29-1 with TRBJ1-1, with D perhaps TRBD1 (6 bases). Germline loops: CDR1 SQVTM, CDR2 ANQGSEA. V was pared by 6 bases and J by 2 bases, with 13 bases between. This CDR3 has 13 residues. The CDR3 sequence: CSVSGTPNTEAFF. In DNA form, the CDR3 reads TGCAGCGTGTCCGGGACACCCAACACTGAAGCTTTCTTT.

This clonotype was observed a handful of times. V usage is TRBV27 and J usage is TRBJ2-3; 13 positions match TRBD2. Germline CDR1 MNHEY, CDR2 SMNVEV (reference sequence). CDR3 length: 18 residues. The V gene end was trimmed by 1 base and the J gene end by 1 base; junction bases not matched to a gene: 5. Written as DNA, the CDR3 is TGTGCCAGCAGTTTATTGACTAGCGGGGGGCCCCGCACAGATACGCAGTATTTT. This codes for CASSLLTSGGPRTDTQYF.

This sequence joins TRBV7-2 and TRBJ1-5; possible D gene TRBD1, 5 bases. Per the germline V gene, CDR1 is SGHTA and CDR2 is FQGNSA. There are 14 residues in the CDR3. With 6 bases removed from V and 3 bases from J, the gap between germline ends came to 12 bases. The CDR3, as DNA: TGTGCCAGCAGTAAGCAGGGTAACAATCAGCCCCAGCATTTT. Its protein is CASSKQGNNQPQHF.

This chain joins TRBV25-1 and TRBJ2-3; no reliable D call. CDR3 length: 14 residues. V dropped 4 bases and J dropped 5 bases, with 13 bases sitting between them. Germline V gives CDR1 MGHDK, CDR2 SYGVNS. CDR3 sequence (DNA): TGTGCCAGCAGTGGGGGAACTATGGGAGATACGCAGTATTTT. It encodes CASSGGTMGDTQYF.

The J gene is TRBJ2-4, the V gene TRBV3-1; unclear D gene. Germline V lookup: CDR1 LGHDT, CDR2 YNNKEL (reference sequence). CDR3 size: 15 residues. Deletions cut 6 bases from V and 0 bases from J, with 12 bases between. CDR3 sequence (DNA): TGTGCCAGCAGTCCAAGGATACTAGCCAAAAACATTCAGTACTTC. This encodes CASSPRILAKNIQYF.

The V call is TRBV5-1, the J call TRBJ2-3; TRBD2 might be the D (5 bases). This CDR3 has 13 residues. Germline values: CDR1 SGHRS, CDR2 YFSETQ. V was trimmed by 2 bases and J by 6 bases, leaving 10 bases between them. The CDR3 coding sequence is TGCGCCAGCAGCTTTGAGGGAGCGGATACGCAGTATTTT. Translating it yields CASSFEGADTQYF.

This clonotype turned up a few times. The gene calls are TRBV20-1 and TRBJ1-5; maybe TRBD1 (6 bases). The V and J ends lost 5 bases and 4 bases respectively, with 9 bases between them. The CDR3 sequence is 12 residues long. The germline V gene encodes CDR1 DFQATT and CDR2 SNEGSKA (reference sequence). CDR3 nucleotides: TGCAGTGCTGTTACAGGGAATCAGCCCCAGCATTTT. This gives the protein CSAVTGNQPQHF.

J is TRBJ2-1 and V is TRBV4-3, with D unclear. This CDR3 comprises 14 residues. The germline V gene encodes CDR1 LGHNA and CDR2 YSLEER. V was clipped by 2 bases and J by 5 bases, with 10 bases between them. As DNA, the CDR3 is TGCGCCAGCAGCCAAAGAGACTTCGACAATGAGCAGTTCTTC. It yields the protein CASSQRDFDNEQFF.

This sequence joins TRBV7-6 and TRBJ2-3, with TRBD1 matching 8 bases. V dropped 4 bases and J dropped 8; count of bases not matched to a gene: 11. The germline V gene encodes CDR1 SGHVS and CDR2 FNYEAQ. The CDR3 sequence is 15 residues long. Here the CDR3 reads CASSSTGTGFVTQYF. The CDR3 region has the DNA TGTGCCAGCAGCTCAACAGGGACAGGTTTCGTTACGCAGTATTTT. The full variable domain, completed using reference TRBV7-6 and TRBJ2-3, is GAGVSQSPRYKVTKRGQDVALRCDPISGHVSLYWYRQALGQGPEFLTYFNYEAQQDKSGLPNDRFSAERPEGSISTLTIQRTEQRDSAMYRCASSSTGTGFVTQYFGPGTRLTVL.

V and J are TRBV12-3 or TRBV12-4 and TRBJ2-3; TRBD2 matches 9 bases. Trimming took 8 bases from V and 4 from J; bases not matched to a gene: 1. This CDR3 comprises 12 residues. CDR3 region: CASGLASDTQYF. In DNA form, the CDR3 reads TGTGCCAGCGGACTAGCGTCAGATACGCAGTATTTT.

This clonotype occurred many times. V usage is TRBV9 and J usage is TRBJ2-2; no clear D gene. From germline, CDR1 is SGDLS and CDR2 YYNGEE. Between the trimmed V and J ends, which lost 0 bases and 1 base, there was a span of 7 bases. The CDR3 is 15 residues long. The CDR3 is CASSVGTVNTGELFF. In DNA form, the CDR3 reads TGTGCCAGCAGCGTAGGGACGGTGAACACCGGGGAGCTGTTTTTT.

V and J are TRBV2 and TRBJ1-2; perhaps TRBD1 as D (5 bases). The CDR3 spans 14 residues. Trimming stripped 0 bases from V and 5 bases from J, with 10 bases between. The germline V gene has CDR1 SNHLY and CDR2 FYNNEI. CDR3 loop: CASSEAGAWYGYTF. In nucleotides, the CDR3 is TGTGCCAGCAGTGAAGCCGGGGCCTGGTATGGCTACACCTTC.

This clonotype was picked up a small number of times. The chain uses TRBV6-2 or TRBV6-3 and TRBJ1-2, with D unresolved. CDR3 length equals 16 residues. The germline CDR1 and CDR2 sequences are MNHEY and SVGEGT. Deletions cut 2 bases from V and 6 bases from J, with 19 bases between. DNA for the CDR3: TGTGCCAGCAGTTACCGTGGCCGGGAGCTTACTAATGGCTACACCTTC. Translated, it gives CASSYRGRELTNGYTF.

The rearrangement uses TRBV20-1 and TRBJ2-3; D perhaps matches TRBD2 (6 bases). CDR1 DFQATT and CDR2 SNEGSKA come from the germline V gene (reference sequence). V lost 5 bases and J lost 6, with 12 bases in between. The CDR3 is 12 amino acids. CDR3 region: CSALRGGDTQYF. In nucleotides, the CDR3 is TGCAGTGCTCTACGGGGAGGTGATACGCAGTATTTT.

This rearrangement joins TRBV7-9 to TRBJ1-2; D uncertain. The CDR3 length is 12 residues. Per germline, CDR1 SEHNR and CDR2 FQNEAQ (reference sequence). Trimming left V 4 bases short and J 8 bases short, with 11 bases between. The CDR3 DNA follows: TGTGCCAGCAGCTCCCGGGATGTCGGCTACACCTTC. It specifies CASSSRDVGYTF.

The sample holds a few counts of this clonotype. The chain links TRBV4-3 to TRBJ2-3, with D possibly TRBD1 on 5 matching bases. Germline V lookup: CDR1 LGHNA, CDR2 YSLEER. The germline V and J ends were trimmed by 3 bases and 4 bases, with 14 bases remaining between them. The CDR3 totals 15 residues. CDR3 loop: CASSQGGAKADTQYF. The CDR3 coding sequence is TGCGCCAGCAGCCAGGGTGGGGCGAAGGCAGATACGCAGTATTTT.

This clonotype has only a few counts. The DNA for the CDR3 is TGTGCCAGCAGCTTAGGGGGAGTGAACACTGAAGCTTTCTTT. Its protein is CASSLGGVNTEAFF. The rearrangement joins TRBV7-3 to TRBJ1-1; D might be TRBD1 (5 bases). V gave up 2 bases and J gave up 0 bases, with 7 bases separating them. Germline lookup yields CDR1 SGHTA and CDR2 FQGTGA. CDR3 size: 14 residues.

This clonotype has more than one count but fewer than ten. The chain joins TRBV20-1 to TRBJ2-2; D is possibly TRBD2 (5 bases). Trimming removed 2 bases from V and 4 bases from J, with 11 bases in between. Germline CDR1 DFQATT, CDR2 SNEGSKA (reference sequence). The CDR3 sequence is 14 residues long. The CDR3 sequence: CSARLRGTTGELFF. CDR3 DNA: TGCAGTGCTAGATTACGGGGAACCACCGGGGAGCTGTTTTTT.

This clonotype was seen a single time. CDR3 protein: CASTPLAQGIYEQYF. Here the CDR3 DNA reads TGTGCCAGCACCCCGCTGGCACAGGGAATCTACGAGCAGTACTTC. The chain employs TRBV27 and TRBJ2-7, with D possibly being TRBD1 (6 bases). The CDR3 loop spans 15 amino acids. The V and J ends lost 7 bases and 3 bases respectively, with 19 bases between them. CDR1 is MNHEY and CDR2 is SMNVEV in the germline V gene (reference sequence).

There are a few counts of this clonotype. The chain links TRBV4-3 to TRBJ1-1; D is possibly TRBD1 (6 bases). The V end lost 0 bases, the J end lost 4 bases, and 12 bases lay between the germline ends. The CDR3 is 15 amino acids. Germline V CDR1 and CDR2: LGHNA, YSLEER. The CDR3 coding sequence is TGCGCCAGCAGCCAAGATGGGGGGCGCGGCACTGAAGCTTTCTTT. Protein sequence: CASSQDGGRGTEAFF.